This TCR beta chain was found in a study of shared clonotypes between healthy human individuals. V lost 0 bases and J 2 bases, leaving 8 bases between the germline ends. Germline-derived CDR1 and CDR2 are MGHRA and YSYEKL. The CDR3 has 15 amino acids. This clone occurred once. Antigen specificity is unknown. The authors' processing: Filtering differed for immunoSEQ, which gave only junction sequences without quality scores. Data came from immunoSEQ multiplex PCR; TCRdb stores just in-frame clones and leaves some out. D and trimming were read from the DNA, whereas the V and J calls and clone size are those reported in that table. The table shows some 2,000,000 clones, with 85% to 95% occurring only once. Cells designated naive CD8 were CD45RO-negative and were positively selected for CCR7, with terminally differentiated effector memory CD45RA+ cells excluded. Study findings and constraints: When compared with the clonotypes that were shared by all four sorted-subset donors, the non-shared clonotypes turned out to have lower generation probabilities.

The sequencing sample was made of naive CD8+ T cells sorted from blood. The chain has TRBV4-1 and TRBJ1-3; possible D gene TRBD1, 6 bases. The TCR comes from a man aged 18 to 29 in good health. For the CDR3, the DNA is TGCGCCAGCAGCCAAGAACAGGGAACTGGAAACACCATATATTTT. Translation gives CASSQEQGTGNTIYF.